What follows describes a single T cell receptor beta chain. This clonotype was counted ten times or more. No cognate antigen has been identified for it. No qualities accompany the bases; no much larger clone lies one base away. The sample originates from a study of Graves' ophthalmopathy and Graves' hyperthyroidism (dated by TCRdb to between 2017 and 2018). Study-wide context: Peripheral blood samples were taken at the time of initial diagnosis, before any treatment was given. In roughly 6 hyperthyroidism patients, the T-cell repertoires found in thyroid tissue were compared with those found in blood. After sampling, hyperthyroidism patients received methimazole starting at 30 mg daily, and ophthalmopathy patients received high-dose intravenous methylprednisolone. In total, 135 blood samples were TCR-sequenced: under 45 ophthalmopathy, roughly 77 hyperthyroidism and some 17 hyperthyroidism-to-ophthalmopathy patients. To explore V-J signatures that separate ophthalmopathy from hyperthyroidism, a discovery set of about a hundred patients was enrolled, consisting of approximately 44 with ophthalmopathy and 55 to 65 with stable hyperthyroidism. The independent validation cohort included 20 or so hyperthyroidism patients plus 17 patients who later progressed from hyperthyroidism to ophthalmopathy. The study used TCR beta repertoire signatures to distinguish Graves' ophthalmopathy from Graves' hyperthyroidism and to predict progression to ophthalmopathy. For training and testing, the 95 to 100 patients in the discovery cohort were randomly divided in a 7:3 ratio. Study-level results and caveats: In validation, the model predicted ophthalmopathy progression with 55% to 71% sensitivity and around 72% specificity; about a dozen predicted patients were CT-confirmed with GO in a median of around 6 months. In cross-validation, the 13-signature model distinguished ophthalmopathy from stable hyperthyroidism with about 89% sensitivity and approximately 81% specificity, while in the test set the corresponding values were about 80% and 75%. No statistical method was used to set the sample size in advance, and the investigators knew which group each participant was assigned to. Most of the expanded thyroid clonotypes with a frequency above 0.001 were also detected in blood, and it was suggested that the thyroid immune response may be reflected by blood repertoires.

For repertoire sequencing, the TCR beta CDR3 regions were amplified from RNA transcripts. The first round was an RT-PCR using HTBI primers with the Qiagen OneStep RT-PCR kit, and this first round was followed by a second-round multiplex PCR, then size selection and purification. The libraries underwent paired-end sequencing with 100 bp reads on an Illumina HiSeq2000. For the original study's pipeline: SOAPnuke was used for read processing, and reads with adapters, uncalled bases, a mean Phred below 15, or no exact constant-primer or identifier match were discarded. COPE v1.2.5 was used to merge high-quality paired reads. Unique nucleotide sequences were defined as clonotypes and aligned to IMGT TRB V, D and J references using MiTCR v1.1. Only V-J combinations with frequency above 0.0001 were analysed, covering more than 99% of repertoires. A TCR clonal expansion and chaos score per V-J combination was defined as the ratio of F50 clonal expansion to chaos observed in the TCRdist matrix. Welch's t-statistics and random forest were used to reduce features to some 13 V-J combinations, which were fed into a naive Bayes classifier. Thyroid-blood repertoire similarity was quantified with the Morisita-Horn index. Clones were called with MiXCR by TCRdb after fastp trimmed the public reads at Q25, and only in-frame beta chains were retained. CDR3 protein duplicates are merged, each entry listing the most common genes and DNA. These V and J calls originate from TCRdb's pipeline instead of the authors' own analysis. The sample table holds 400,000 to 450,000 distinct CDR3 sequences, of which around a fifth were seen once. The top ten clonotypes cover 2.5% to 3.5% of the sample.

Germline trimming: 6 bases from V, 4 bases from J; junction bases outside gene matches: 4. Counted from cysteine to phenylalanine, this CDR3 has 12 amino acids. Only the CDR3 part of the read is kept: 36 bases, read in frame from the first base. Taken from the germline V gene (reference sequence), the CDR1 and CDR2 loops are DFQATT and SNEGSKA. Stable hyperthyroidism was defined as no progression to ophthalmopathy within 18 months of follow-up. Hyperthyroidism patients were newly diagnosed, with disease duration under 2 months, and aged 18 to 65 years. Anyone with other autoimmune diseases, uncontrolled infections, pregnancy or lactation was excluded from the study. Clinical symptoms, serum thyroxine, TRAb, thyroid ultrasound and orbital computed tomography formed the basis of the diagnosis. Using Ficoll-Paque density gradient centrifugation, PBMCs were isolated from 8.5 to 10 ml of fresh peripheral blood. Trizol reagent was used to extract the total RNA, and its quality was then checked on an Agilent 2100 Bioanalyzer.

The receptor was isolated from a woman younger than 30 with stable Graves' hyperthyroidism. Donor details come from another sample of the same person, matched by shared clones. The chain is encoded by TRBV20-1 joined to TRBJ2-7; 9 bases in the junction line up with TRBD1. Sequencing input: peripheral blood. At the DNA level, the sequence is TGCAGTGCGTCCGGGACAGGGTACGAGCAGTACTTC. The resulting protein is CSASGTGYEQYF.